The present entry profiles one T cell receptor beta chain with its context. The entry originates in a study of pediatric ulcerative colitis. The data were produced by immunoSEQ multiplex PCR, yet TCRdb's version contains in-frame clones alone and is incomplete. This table holds over 10,000 clones, 77% found once. One to two pinch biopsies were taken from the rectum during colonoscopy. Germline lookup yields CDR1 LNHDA and CDR2 SQIVND (reference sequence). This CDR3 region has 13 residues. V dropped 6 bases and J dropped 1 base, with 6 bases sitting between them. The sequence derives from a boy aged 5-17 years who was a control in a study of pediatric ulcerative colitis. V is TRBV19 and J is TRBJ2-2; weak D call: TRBD1 (6 bases). The sequenced material came from gut tissue. CDR3: CASRQGNTGELFF. The CDR3 coding sequence is TGTGCCAGTAGACAGGGGAACACCGGGGAGCTGTTTTTT. Complete variable domain (other parts from reference TRBV19 and TRBJ2-2): DGGITQSPKYLFRKEGQNVTLSCEQNLNHDAMYWYRQDPGQGLRLIYYSQIVNDFQKGDIAEGYSVSREKKESFPLTVTSAQKNPTAFYLCASRQGNTGELFFGEGSRLTVL.